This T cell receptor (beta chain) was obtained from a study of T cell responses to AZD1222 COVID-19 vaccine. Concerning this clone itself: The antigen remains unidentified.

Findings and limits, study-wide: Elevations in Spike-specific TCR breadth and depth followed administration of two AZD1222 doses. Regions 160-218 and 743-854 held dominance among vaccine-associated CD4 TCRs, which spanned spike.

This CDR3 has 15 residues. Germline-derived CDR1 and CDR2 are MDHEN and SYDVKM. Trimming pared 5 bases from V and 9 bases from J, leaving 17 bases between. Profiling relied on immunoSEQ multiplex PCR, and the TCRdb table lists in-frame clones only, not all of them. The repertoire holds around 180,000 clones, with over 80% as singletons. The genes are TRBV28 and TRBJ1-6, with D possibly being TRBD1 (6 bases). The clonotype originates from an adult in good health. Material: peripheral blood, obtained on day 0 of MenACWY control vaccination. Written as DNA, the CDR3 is TGTGCCAGCAGTATTAATCAGGGGCGGGGTTCACCCCTCCACTTT. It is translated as CASSINQGRGSPLHF.